This T cell receptor beta chain is from a study of cytomegalovirus exposure and HLA in healthy donors. Study findings and constraints: The authors listed about 170 TCR beta chains as cytomegalovirus-associated. In most subjects, TCR beta sequences reportedly gave accurate predictions of HLA-A and HLA-B alleles.

The germline gives CDR1 GTSNPN, CDR2 SVGIG (reference sequence). V gave up 5 bases and J gave up 5 bases; unmatched junction bases: 12. The CDR3 runs to 15 residues. The PCR had 60 Vbeta and 13 Jbeta primers. The table came from immunoSEQ multiplex PCR; TCRdb's copy has only in-frame clones and leaves some out. The sample has roughly 140,000 clones, about 76% seen once. A note on this clone: What it recognizes is unknown.

The sequenced sample was PBMCs. This chain joins TRBV30 and TRBJ2-3; 8 bases map to TRBD2. The sequence came from a man younger than 35 in good health and CMV-seronegative. CDR3 nucleotide sequence: TGTGCCTGGGAGATTAACGGGGGGGCTGGAGATACGCAGTATTTT. It yields the protein CAWEINGGAGDTQYF.